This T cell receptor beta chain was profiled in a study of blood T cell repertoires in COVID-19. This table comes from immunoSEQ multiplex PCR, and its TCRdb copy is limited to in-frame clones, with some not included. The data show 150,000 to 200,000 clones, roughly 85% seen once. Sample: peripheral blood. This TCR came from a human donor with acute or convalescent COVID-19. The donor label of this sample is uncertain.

The chain's CDR3 is CASSPSGLVAGGRETQYF. CDR3 in DNA: TGTGCCAGCAGCCCCTCGGGTCTGGTAGCGGGGGGGAGAGAGACCCAGTACTTC. The chain links TRBV28 to TRBJ2-5; 11 nucleotides agree with TRBD2. The CDR3 has 18 amino acids. V was pared by 6 bases and J by 4 bases, with 16 bases of the junction left unmatched. Per germline, CDR1 MDHEN and CDR2 SYDVKM.